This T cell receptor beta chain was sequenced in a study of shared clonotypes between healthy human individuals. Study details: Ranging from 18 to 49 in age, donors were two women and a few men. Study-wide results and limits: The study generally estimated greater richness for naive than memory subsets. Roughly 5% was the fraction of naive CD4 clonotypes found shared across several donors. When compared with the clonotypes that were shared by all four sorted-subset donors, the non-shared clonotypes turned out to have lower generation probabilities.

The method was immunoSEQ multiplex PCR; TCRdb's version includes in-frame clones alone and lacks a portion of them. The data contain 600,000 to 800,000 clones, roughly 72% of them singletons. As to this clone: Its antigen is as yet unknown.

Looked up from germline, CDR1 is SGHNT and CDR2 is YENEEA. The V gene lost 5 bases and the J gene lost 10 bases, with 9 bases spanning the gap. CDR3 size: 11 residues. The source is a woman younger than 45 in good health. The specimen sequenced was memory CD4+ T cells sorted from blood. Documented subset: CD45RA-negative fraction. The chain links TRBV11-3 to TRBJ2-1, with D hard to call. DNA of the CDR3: TGTGCCAGCAGCAAGGGTGGCGAGCAGTTCTTC. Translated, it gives CASSKGGEQFF.